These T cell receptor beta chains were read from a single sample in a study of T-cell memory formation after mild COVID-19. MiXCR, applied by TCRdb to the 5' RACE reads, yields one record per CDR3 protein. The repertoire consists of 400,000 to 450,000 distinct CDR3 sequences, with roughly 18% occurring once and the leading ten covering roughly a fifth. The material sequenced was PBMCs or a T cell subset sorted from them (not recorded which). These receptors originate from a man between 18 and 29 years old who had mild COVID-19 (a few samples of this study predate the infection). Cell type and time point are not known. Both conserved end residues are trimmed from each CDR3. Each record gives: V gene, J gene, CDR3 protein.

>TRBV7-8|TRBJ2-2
ASSSIGQYTGELF
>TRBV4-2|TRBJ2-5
ASSQEGLGETQY
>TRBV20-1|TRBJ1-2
SATSANYGYT
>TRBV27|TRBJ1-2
ASSLGRFGYGYT
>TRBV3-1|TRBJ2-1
ASSKTGGYNEQF
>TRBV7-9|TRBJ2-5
ASSLLDRGLGETQY
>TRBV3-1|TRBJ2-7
ASSQDPGVREQY
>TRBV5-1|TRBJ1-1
ASRRDRNTEAF
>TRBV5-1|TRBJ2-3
ASSLVGEFTSTDTQY
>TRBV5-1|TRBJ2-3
ASSLVGYSTDTQY
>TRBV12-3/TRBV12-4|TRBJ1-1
ASSLFGLLNTEAF
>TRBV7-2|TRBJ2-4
ASSPGSKNIQY
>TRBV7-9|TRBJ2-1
ASSRRDVDEQF
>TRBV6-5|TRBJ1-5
ASSYPGQAVNQPQH
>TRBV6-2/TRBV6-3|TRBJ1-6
ASTSTRGYYNSPLH
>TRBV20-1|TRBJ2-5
SARGTSGGAVETQY
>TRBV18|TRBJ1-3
ASSPVTGENTIY
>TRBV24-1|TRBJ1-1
ATSGPAWTLPPEAF
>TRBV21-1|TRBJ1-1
ASSKEVGVPSANTEAF
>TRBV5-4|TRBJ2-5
ASSWDSEETQY
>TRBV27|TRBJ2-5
ASSYDREETQY
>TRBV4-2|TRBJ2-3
ASSQDPGAITDTQY
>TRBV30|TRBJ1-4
AWNSGSWEKLF
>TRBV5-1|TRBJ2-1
ASKGGGADNEQF
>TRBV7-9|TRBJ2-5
ASSCLSADERGQETQY
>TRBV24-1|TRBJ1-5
ATSDPAGQPQH
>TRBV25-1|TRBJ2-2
ASSEWTDTGELF
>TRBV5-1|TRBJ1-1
ASSAGTGKNTEAF
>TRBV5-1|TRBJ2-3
AGPFRRGWADTQY
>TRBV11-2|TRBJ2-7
ASRLGQGYEQY
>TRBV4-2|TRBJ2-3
ASTGLGTDTQY
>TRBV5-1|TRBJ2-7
ASSAAPGHYEQY
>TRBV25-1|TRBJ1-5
ASSDRGLGQPQH
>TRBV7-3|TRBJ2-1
ASSSFPDNEQF
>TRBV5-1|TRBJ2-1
ASSFGGRGNNEQF
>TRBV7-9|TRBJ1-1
ASSLTRIAEAF
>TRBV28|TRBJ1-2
ASTLRTSYGYT
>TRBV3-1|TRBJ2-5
ASSQDSEMQETQY
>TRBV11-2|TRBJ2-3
ASSSEWITQY
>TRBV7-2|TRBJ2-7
ASSLVEGRVYEQY
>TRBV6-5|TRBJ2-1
ASSYSGQYNEQF
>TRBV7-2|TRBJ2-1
ASSLDAVMNEQF
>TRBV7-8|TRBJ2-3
ASTPRTALFTDTQY
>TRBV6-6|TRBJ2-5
ASRGREETQY
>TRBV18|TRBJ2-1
ASSPGLIEQF
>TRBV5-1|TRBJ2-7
ASSLASGYEQY
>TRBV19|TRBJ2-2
ASSIVRGAGELF